Below are 27 T cell receptor beta chains sequenced from a single sample in a study of T cells in Graves' hyperthyroidism and ophthalmopathy. Researchers took RNA transcripts and amplified the TCR beta CDR3 regions from them. Carried out on the TCR CDR3, a first-round RT-PCR used the HTBI primer set. TCRdb re-called the multiplex PCR reads with MiXCR, one entry per CDR3 protein. The repertoire consists of a few hundred thousand distinct CDR3 sequences, with roughly 18% occurring once and the leading ten covering around 40%. The material sequenced was blood. The receptors stem from a man between 18 and 35 years old with Graves' ophthalmopathy.

This chain connects TRBV6-1 to TRBJ1-1; no clear D gene. Trimming stripped 6 bases from V and 3 bases from J, with 17 bases between. This CDR3 is 15 amino acids long. Looked up from germline, CDR1 is MNHNS and CDR2 is SASEGT. CDR3 sequence reads: CASSPGLIGHTEAFF. In nucleotides, the CDR3 is TGTGCCAGCAGCCCCGGGCTCATTGGGCACACTGAAGCTTTCTTT.

The chain employs TRBV19 and TRBJ1-1, with D tentatively TRBD1 (5 bases). The V and J ends lost 5 bases and 11 bases respectively, with 18 bases between them. Germline V lookup: CDR1 LNHDA, CDR2 SQIVND (reference sequence). CDR3 length: 13 amino acids. Here the CDR3 reads CASSHFQGRGAFF. CDR3 DNA sequence: TGTGCCAGTAGTCACTTCCAAGGCCGGGGGGCTTTCTTT.

There are a few counts of this clonotype. CDR3 protein: CASSLRGSVKEQYF. For the CDR3, the DNA is TGTGCCAGCAGTTTAAGGGGGAGCGTTAAGGAGCAGTACTTC. The V and J genes are TRBV28 and TRBJ2-7, with TRBD1 as a possible D gene (6 bases). The germline gives CDR1 MDHEN, CDR2 SYDVKM. The V and J ends lost 2 bases and 7 bases respectively, with 15 bases between them. CDR3 length: 14 residues.

This clonotype was found many times. This chain uses TRBV12-3 or TRBV12-4 with TRBJ1-1; TRBD1 aligns across 7 bases. The CDR3 has 17 residues. V dropped 4 bases and J dropped 0; count of bases not matched to a gene: 11. The CDR3 nucleotides read TGTGCCAGCAGTTCCGCCACGGGACAGCGGATGAACACTGAAGCTTTCTTT. Translating gives CASSSATGQRMNTEAFF.

The chain combines TRBV12-3 or TRBV12-4 with TRBJ2-2, with D possibly being TRBD1 (6 bases). CDR3 length: 15 residues. V was pared by 3 bases and J by 0 bases, with 8 bases between. The CDR3 protein is CASSFDRSNTGELFF. CDR3 nucleotides: TGTGCCAGCAGTTTTGACAGGTCGAACACCGGGGAGCTGTTTTTT.

Concerning this clonotype: A read error is possible here, since a much larger clone lies one base away. This chain links TRBV6-2 or TRBV6-3 with TRBJ2-5, with 7 bases aligning to TRBD2. The CDR3 extends over 14 amino acids. Per germline, CDR1 MNHEY and CDR2 SVGEGT. The V and J ends lost 5 bases and 9 bases, in that order; junction bases with no gene match: 12. The CDR3 DNA reads as TGTGCCAGCAGTGAGACGGGGGGAATGGAGGCCCAGTACTTC. Translation gives CASSETGGMEAQYF.

The J gene is TRBJ2-1, the V gene TRBV7-9; the match to TRBD2 covers 10 bases. Germline V lookup: CDR1 SEHNR, CDR2 FQNEAQ (reference sequence). CDR3 size: 17 residues. After removal of 6 bases from V and 9 bases from J, the junction contained 17 bases not matched to a gene. Here the CDR3 DNA reads TGTGCCAGCAGTCGGGACTCTAGCGGGGGTGGTTACGGTGAGCAGTTCTTC. It translates to CASSRDSSGGGYGEQFF. Full variable domain (remainder filled in from reference TRBV7-9 and TRBJ2-1): DTGVSQNPRHKITKRGQNVTFRCDPISEHNRLYWYRQTLGQGPEFLTYFQNEAQLEKSRLLSDRFSAERPKGSFSTLEIQRTEQGDSAMYLCASSRDSSGGGYGEQFFGPGTRLTVL.

The table lists this clonotype with many counts. The J gene is TRBJ2-7, the V gene TRBV11-2; no clear D gene. Germline V gene lookup returns CDR1 SGHAT and CDR2 FQNNGV. CDR3 length: 17 amino acids. V lost 1 base to trimming and J lost 0 bases, with 16 bases between them. In DNA, the CDR3 is TGTGCCAGCAGCTTAGTCCAGGCCCCAAGGAGCTCCTACGAGCAGTACTTC. Translated: CASSLVQAPRSSYEQYF.

This clonotype was recorded many times. V is TRBV28 and J is TRBJ1-1; tentative D call: TRBD1 (5 bases). Between the trimmed V and J ends, which lost 2 bases and 3 bases, there was a span of 10 bases. There are 14 residues in the CDR3. CDR1 is MDHEN, CDR2 SYDVKM, per germline. The CDR3 DNA sequence: TGTGCCAGCAGTTTACCAGACAGAGACACTGAAGCTTTCTTT. Translating gives CASSLPDRDTEAFF.

The chain employs TRBV6-1 and TRBJ2-3, with TRBD2 identical over 7 bases. V lost 6 bases, J lost 4 bases, and 4 bases stayed unmatched. The length of the CDR3 is 13 residues. Per the germline V gene, CDR1 is MNHNS and CDR2 is SASEGT. This CDR3 is CASRLLAADTQYF. As DNA, the CDR3 is TGTGCCAGCAGGTTGCTAGCGGCAGATACGCAGTATTTT.

This clonotype was seen at least ten times. The CDR3 region is CASSLVDRSYEQYF. The CDR3 nucleotides read TGTGCCAGCAGCTTAGTAGATCGCTCCTACGAGCAGTACTTC. The rearrangement joins TRBV11-2 to TRBJ2-7; no firm D call. The CDR3 loop spans 14 amino acids. Germline V gene lookup returns CDR1 SGHAT and CDR2 FQNNGV. V dropped 1 base and J dropped 0 bases, with 7 bases sitting between them.

This chain joins TRBV5-1 and TRBJ2-7; D unresolved. V lost 4 bases and J lost 2, with 13 bases in between. The V gene's germline CDR1 is SGHRS and CDR2 YFSETQ. This CDR3 is 14 amino acids long. The CDR3 sequence: CASSQPSQPYEQYF. The CDR3 DNA sequence: TGCGCCAGCAGCCAGCCGTCACAGCCCTACGAGCAGTACTTC.

In its sample, this clonotype was seen many times. This chain joins TRBV13 and TRBJ1-3; D is unresolved. Germline CDR1 and CDR2: PRHDT and FYEKMQ (reference sequence). V lost 1 base, J lost 4 bases, and 5 bases lay in between. The length of the CDR3 is 13 residues. The DNA for the CDR3 is TGTGCCAGCAGCTTAGTAGGGGGAAACACCATATATTTT. Translating it yields CASSLVGGNTIYF.

The V call is TRBV9, the J call TRBJ1-2; no reliable D call. The germline V gene encodes CDR1 SGDLS and CDR2 YYNGEE. This CDR3 is 14 amino acids long. The ends were cut back, 7 bases at V and 12 bases at J, with 25 bases in the middle. In DNA, the CDR3 is TGTGCCAGCGGACTTCAGGCCAGTGGAGGGCGTCACACCTTC. Protein product: CASGLQASGGRHTF. Using reference TRBV9 and TRBJ1-2 for the parts outside the CDR3, the full variable domain is DSGVTQTPKHLITATGQRVTLRCSPRSGDLSVYWYQQSLDQGLQFLIQYYNGEERAKGNILERFSAQQFPDLHSELNLSSLELGDSALYFCASGLQASGGRHTFGSGTRLTVV.

The sample holds many counts of this clonotype. The CDR3 sequence: CASSQDPDSYRGPEAFF. The CDR3 bases are TGCGCCAGCAGCCAAGACCCTGATTCCTACAGGGGGCCTGAAGCTTTCTTT. The J gene is TRBJ1-1, the V gene TRBV4-1; 9 bases are a match to TRBD1. V lost 0 bases and J lost 6; bases outside the gene matches: 11. The CDR3 has 17 amino acids. CDR1 MGHRA and CDR2 YSYEKL come from the germline V gene.

This clonotype has ten or more counts. The rearrangement joins TRBV11-2 to TRBJ2-1, with TRBD2 as a possible D gene (6 bases). Germline V gives CDR1 SGHAT, CDR2 FQNNGV. The CDR3 runs to 12 residues. V was shortened by 1 base and J by 11 bases, with 9 bases between the two germline ends. The CDR3 region has the DNA TGTGCCAGCAGCTTAGGCGGGAAGAAGCAGTTCTTC. Its protein product is CASSLGGKKQFF. Using reference TRBV11-2 and TRBJ2-1 for the parts outside the CDR3, the full variable domain is EAGVAQSPRYKIIEKRQSVAFWCNPISGHATLYWYQQILGQGPKLLIQFQNNGVVDDSQLPKDRFSAERLKGVDSTLKIQPAKLEDSAVYLCASSLGGKKQFFGPGTRLTVL.

This clonotype was found many times. The chain recombines TRBV2 with TRBJ1-2, with D tentatively TRBD1 (5 bases). Deletions cut 8 bases from V and 4 bases from J, with 17 bases between. Germline loops: CDR1 SNHLY, CDR2 FYNNEI. There are 14 residues in the CDR3. CDR3 loop: CASLPGTAFYGYTF. The CDR3 nucleotides are TGTGCCAGCCTACCCGGGACTGCATTCTATGGCTACACCTTC.

The chain joins TRBV20-1 to TRBJ2-7; 10 bases match TRBD2. With V trimmed by 3 bases and J by 0 bases, 5 bases remained unmatched. Looked up from germline, CDR1 is DFQATT and CDR2 is SNEGSKA (reference sequence). The CDR3 is 15 amino acids. The DNA of the CDR3 is TGCAGTGCTAGCTCTAGCGGGGGAAGCTCCTACGAGCAGTACTTC. It specifies CSASSSGGSSYEQYF.

This clonotype was counted ten times or more. CDR3 residues: CASSSLEDSPLHF. In DNA form, the CDR3 reads TGTGCCAGCTCGTCCTTGGAGGATTCACCCCTCCACTTT. The chain couples TRBV18 to TRBJ1-6; D unresolved. Germline lookup yields CDR1 KGHSH and CDR2 LQKENI. There are 13 residues in the CDR3. With 6 bases removed from V and 8 bases from J, the gap between germline ends came to 11 bases.

In this sample, this clonotype turned up a few times. This chain uses TRBV6-1 with TRBJ1-4; maybe TRBD1 (6 bases). V was shortened by 6 bases and J by 8 bases, with 19 bases between the two germline ends. The length of the CDR3 is 15 residues. The germline gives CDR1 MNHNS, CDR2 SASEGT. The CDR3 DNA reads TGTGCCAGCAGGGTAGGGGGGGCGTGGGGAGAAAAACTGTTTTTT. Amino acids: CASRVGGAWGEKLFF.

This clonotype was seen a handful of times. The V call is TRBV7-8, the J call TRBJ1-2, with D hard to call. V lost 2 bases and J lost 2, with 6 bases in between. Germline V lookup: CDR1 SGHVS, CDR2 FQNEAQ. The CDR3 is 13 residues long. CDR3 loop: CASSLWQNYGYTF. The CDR3 DNA reads TGTGCCAGCAGCTTATGGCAGAACTATGGCTACACCTTC.

This clonotype was seen many times. The rearrangement links TRBV28 to TRBJ1-5, with D unclear. This CDR3 has 14 amino acids. V lost 8 bases and J lost 3, with 14 bases in between. CDR1 is MDHEN, CDR2 SYDVKM, per germline. The CDR3 nucleotides are TGTGCCAGCGGGGTTGGGCGGATCAATCAGCCCCAGCATTTT. Protein: CASGVGRINQPQHF.

The chain links TRBV5-6 to TRBJ1-2; D is unclear. Germline loops: CDR1 SGHDT, CDR2 YYEEEE. V lost 4 bases and J lost 7, with 17 bases in between. This CDR3 region has 14 residues. CDR3 DNA sequence: TGTGCCAGCAGCCAAGACAACGAACCCTCTGGCTACACCTTC. Amino acids: CASSQDNEPSGYTF.

The sample holds a few counts of this clonotype. The chain is built from TRBV12-3 or TRBV12-4 and TRBJ1-5; 7 bases agree with TRBD1. The J segment lost 1 base and the V segment lost 8 bases, leaving 5 bases of the junction unmatched. The CDR3 extends over 14 amino acids. The CDR3 nucleotides read TGTGCCAGCCGTAGGGGGCCAAGCAATCAGCCCCAGCATTTT. Encoded protein: CASRRGPSNQPQHF.

This sequence joins TRBV2 and TRBJ2-3, with D tentatively TRBD1 (6 bases). This CDR3 region has 15 residues. Trimming shortened V by 4 bases and J by 2 bases, and 13 bases separated the two germline ends. Germline V gives CDR1 SNHLY, CDR2 FYNNEI. CDR3: CASSGRDKHTDTQYF. CDR3 nucleotide sequence: TGTGCCAGCAGTGGTCGGGACAAACACACAGATACGCAGTATTTT.

In its sample, this clonotype was seen many times. The chain recombines TRBV7-9 with TRBJ1-5; D may be TRBD1 (5 bases). Trimming pared 5 bases from V and 3 bases from J, leaving 14 bases between. CDR1 and CDR2 (germline): SEHNR, FQNEAQ (reference sequence). The CDR3 contains 15 residues. In DNA, the CDR3 is TGTGCCAGCAGCCCCTTGGGGGGACCCAATCAGCCCCAGCATTTT. It translates to CASSPLGGPNQPQHF.

The chain uses TRBV7-2 and TRBJ2-7; 10 nucleotides line up with TRBD1. This CDR3 region has 15 residues. The J segment lost 5 bases and the V segment lost 4 bases, leaving 8 bases of the junction unmatched. From germline, CDR1 is SGHTA and CDR2 FQGNSA. CDR3 sequence: CASSSLGQGINEQYF. CDR3 coding DNA: TGTGCCAGCAGCTCTCTGGGACAGGGGATCAACGAGCAGTACTTC.